This TCR beta chain was observed in a study of blood T cells in healthy people across ages. Overall study findings and caveats: The lack of PBMC sorting stopped any conclusive naive versus antigen-experienced comparison.

Germline CDR1 is DFQATT and CDR2 is SNEGSKA (reference sequence). The CDR3 extends over 13 amino acids. Losses at the gene ends were 7 bases for V and 2 bases for J; bases not matched to a gene: 6. With a J-beta primer mix and a sample-barcoded 5' primer, a second PCR ran about 7 to 12 cycles. MiXCR was run by TCRdb on the 5' RACE reads, yielding one entry per CDR3 protein. The data show some 1,800,000 distinct CDR3 sequences, with roughly two fifths seen just once and 23% held by the top ten. The study drew donors from healthy Caucasian individuals in Russia aged about 6 to 95. Isolated per sample were at least 6 million PBMCs. As to this clonotype: Its cognate antigen is unknown.

The sequence was obtained from a human donor in good health. This chain joins TRBV20-1 and TRBJ2-3; 7 nucleotides match TRBD2. The source material was blood. In DNA form, the CDR3 reads TGCAGTGGCCAGCGGGGAGACACAGATACGCAGTATTTT. It specifies CSGQRGDTDTQYF.